These T cell receptor beta chains were read from a single sample in a study of technical replicates of blood from four donors. Sequencing used immunoSEQ multiplex PCR; TCRdb keeps in-frame clones, though not all of them. The data show more than 65,000 clones, more than 90% seen once. The sample comprised T cells isolated from PBMCs. The receptors derive from a human donor in good health. CDR3s include the opening cysteine and the closing phenylalanine or tryptophan. Fields, in order: D gene, clone size, J gene, V gene, CDR3 protein, CDR3 DNA. A D gene is named only where the DNA matches it firmly. A clone size is listed for some rows: how often the clone was seen (once, few, many), or a class if it is expanded.

- | - | TRBJ1-4 | TRBV7-9 | CASSGRRSEKLFF | TGTGCCAGCAGTGGTAGGCGGAGTGAAAAACTGTTTTTT
- | - | TRBJ2-1 | TRBV25-1 | CASSEFGLSYNEQFF | TGTGCCAGCAGTGAGTTTGGGCTCTCCTACAATGAGCAGTTCTTC
- | - | TRBJ2-2 | TRBV6-4 | CASSDSSTGELFF | TGTGCCAGCAGTGACTCTAGCACCGGGGAGCTGTTTTTT
- | - | TRBJ2-1 | TRBV7-9 | CASSLSVGLVSGYNEQFF | TGTGCCAGCAGCTTATCGGTGGGACTGGTTAGCGGCTACAATGAGCAGTTCTTC
TRBD1 | - | TRBJ2-3 | TRBV27 | CASSADRAVSPDTQYF | TGTGCCAGCAGTGCGGACAGGGCAGTAAGTCCAGATACGCAGTATTTT
TRBD2 | - | TRBJ2-1 | TRBV27 | CASSLGREINEQFF | TGTGCCAGCAGTTTGGGGCGGGAGATCAATGAGCAGTTCTTC
TRBD1 | - | TRBJ1-4 | TRBV6-5 | CASSSGTGEYEKLFF | TGTGCCAGCAGTTCCGGGACAGGGGAGTATGAAAAACTGTTTTTT
- | once | TRBJ2-7 | TRBV7-2 | CASSSPGQRFYEQYF | TGTGCCAGCAGCTCTCCGGGACAAAGATTCTACGAGCAGTACTTC
- | - | TRBJ1-1 | TRBV6-5 | CASSYSAGGNEAFF | TGTGCCAGCAGTTACTCCGCCGGGGGAAATGAAGCTTTCTTT
TRBD1 | - | TRBJ2-3 | TRBV28 | CASSPGTGAGVDTQYF | TGTGCCAGCAGCCCCGGGACAGGGGCGGGGGTAGATACGCAGTATTTT
TRBD2 | - | TRBJ2-7 | TRBV28 | CASSPTLAGSYEQYF | TGTGCCAGCAGTCCGACCTTAGCGGGAAGCTACGAGCAGTACTTC
- | - | TRBJ2-3 | TRBV2 | CASSDTYTDTQYF | TGTGCCAGCAGTGACACCTACACAGATACGCAGTATTTT
- | - | TRBJ2-5 | TRBV11-1 | CASSITIQETQYF | TGTGCCAGCAGCATCACTATCCAAGAGACCCAGTACTTC
- | - | TRBJ1-4 | TRBV7-2 | CASSDMVGAANEKLFF | TGTGCCAGCAGCGACATGGTGGGGGCGGCGAATGAAAAACTGTTTTTT
TRBD1 | - | TRBJ1-5 | TRBV19 | CASRWGDRVRQPQHF | TGTGCCAGTAGATGGGGCGACAGGGTCCGTCAGCCCCAGCATTTT
TRBD2 | - | TRBJ2-5 | TRBV2 | CASTNQGGGVETQYF | TGTGCCAGCACCAACCAAGGTGGGGGGGTAGAGACCCAGTACTTC
TRBD2 | once | TRBJ2-1 | TRBV5-6 | CASSPRLALNNEQFF | TGTGCCAGCAGCCCTAGACTAGCCCTGAACAATGAGCAGTTCTTC
- | - | TRBJ2-7 | TRBV15 | CATSRALTGEQYF | TGTGCCACCAGCAGAGCCCTTACAGGGGAGCAGTACTTC
- | - | TRBJ2-1 | TRBV7-8 | CASSYRWRTYNEQFF | TGTGCCAGCAGCTATCGTTGGAGGACCTACAATGAGCAGTTCTTC
TRBD1 | - | TRBJ1-4 | TRBV13 | CASSGRTGGGSWDEKLFF | TGTGCCAGCAGCGGGCGGACAGGGGGAGGAAGTTGGGATGAAAAACTGTTTTTT
TRBD2 | - | TRBJ2-3 | TRBV5-1 | CASSIGHLTSTSTDTQYF | TGCGCCAGCAGCATAGGACACCTGACTAGCACTAGCACAGATACGCAGTATTTT
- | - | TRBJ2-3 | TRBV6-6 | CASSLQGSSTDTQYF | TGTGCCAGCAGTCTCCAGGGCTCTAGCACAGATACGCAGTATTTT
- | - | TRBJ2-1 | TRBV11-3 | CASSPGGTYNEQFF | TGTGCCAGCAGCCCCGGAGGGACCTACAATGAGCAGTTCTTC
TRBD2 | once | TRBJ2-7 | TRBV30 | CAWSVTGGLEQYF | TGTGCCTGGAGTGTAACGGGAGGATTAGAGCAGTACTTC
- | - | TRBJ1-1 | TRBV18 | CASSKPAGGLEAFF | TGTGCCAGCTCGAAGCCGGCCGGGGGGCTCGAAGCTTTCTTT
TRBD2 | - | TRBJ2-1 | TRBV9 | CASSVTLAGGEQFF | TGTGCCAGCAGCGTAACACTAGCGGGAGGTGAGCAGTTCTTC
TRBD2 | few | TRBJ2-7 | TRBV5-5 | CASSLFLAGGRLSYEQYF | TGTGCCAGCAGCTTGTTTCTAGCGGGAGGACGACTTTCCTACGAGCAGTACTTC
- | - | TRBJ1-1 | TRBV5-1 | CASSLTGLNTEAFF | TGCGCCAGCAGCTTGACAGGGCTGAACACTGAAGCTTTCTTT
TRBD1 | - | TRBJ1-1 | TRBV11-3 | CASSPGTGITEAFF | TGTGCCAGCAGCCCCGGGACAGGGATAACTGAAGCTTTCTTT
TRBD1 | once | TRBJ1-1 | TRBV5-1 | CASSLIGQGAKTEAFF | TGCGCCAGCAGCTTGATCGGCCAGGGGGCGAAAACTGAAGCTTTCTTT
- | - | TRBJ2-7 | TRBV7-2 | CASSLSTATYEQYF | TGTGCCAGCAGCTTGTCTACTGCGACCTACGAGCAGTACTTC
- | once | TRBJ2-5 | TRBV28 | CASSLPGNGTDTETQYF | TGTGCCAGCAGCCTCCCTGGTAACGGGACTGACACAGAGACCCAGTACTTC
- | - | TRBJ1-1 | TRBV10-3 | CAIVEEVGAGTEAFF | TGTGCCATAGTTGAGGAGGTAGGTGCGGGAACTGAAGCTTTCTTT
- | few | TRBJ1-1 | TRBV19 | CASSIGFSGTEAFF | TGTGCCAGTAGTATAGGATTTAGTGGCACTGAAGCTTTCTTT
- | - | TRBJ1-1 | TRBV7-2 | CASSYDNTGAFF | TGTGCCAGCAGCTATGACAACACGGGGGCTTTCTTT
- | - | TRBJ2-1 | TRBV9 | CASSVVGVNYNEQFF | TGTGCCAGCAGCGTAGTGGGAGTAAATTACAATGAGCAGTTCTTC
- | once | TRBJ2-2 | TRBV6-5 | CASRTEDGTGELFF | TGTGCCAGCAGAACGGAGGACGGCACCGGGGAGCTGTTTTTT
TRBD1 | - | TRBJ2-7 | TRBV30 | CAWGQGVYEQYF | TGTGCCTGGGGACAGGGGGTATACGAGCAGTACTTC
- | - | TRBJ2-5 | TRBV10-3 | CAISEQDRYQETQYF | TGTGCCATCAGTGAGCAAGACAGATACCAAGAGACCCAGTACTTC
TRBD2 | - | TRBJ2-1 | TRBV5-3 | CARSVRSGRGYNEQFF | TGTGCCAGAAGCGTAAGAAGCGGGAGAGGCTACAATGAGCAGTTCTTC
- | - | TRBJ2-3 | TRBV15 | CATSMGMADTQYF | TGTGCCACCAGCATGGGCATGGCAGATACGCAGTATTTT
TRBD2 | - | TRBJ2-5 | TRBV15 | CATSRGLAVETQYF | TGTGCCACCAGCAGAGGTCTAGCGGTAGAGACCCAGTACTTC
TRBD1 | - | TRBJ2-7 | TRBV10-3 | CAIRPPGQGHEQYF | TGTGCCATTCGTCCCCCGGGACAGGGCCACGAGCAGTACTTC
TRBD1 | - | TRBJ1-2 | TRBV19 | CASSITQDRGIYGYTF | TGTGCCAGTAGTATCACTCAGGACAGGGGCATATATGGCTACACCTTC
- | once | TRBJ1-1 | TRBV6-5 | CASSPTGRTEAFF | TGTGCCAGCTCTCCTACAGGGAGAACTGAAGCTTTCTTT
- | once | TRBJ2-5 | TRBV19 | CASSITGGGGETQYF | TGTGCCAGTAGTATAACGGGGGGCGGCGGGGAGACCCAGTACTTC
- | - | TRBJ2-1 | TRBV6-5 | CASSYSKLREQFF | TGTGCCAGCAGTTACTCGAAGCTGAGGGAGCAGTTCTTC
TRBD1 | - | TRBJ1-2 | TRBV9 | CASSGIRDRYGYTF | TGTGCCAGCAGCGGAATCCGGGACAGATATGGCTACACCTTC
- | - | TRBJ2-7 | TRBV10-3 | CAISESRPSVYEQYF | TGTGCCATCAGTGAGTCGAGGCCTAGCGTCTACGAGCAGTACTTC
- | - | TRBJ1-5 | TRBV2 | CASSEERAELDQPQHF | TGTGCCAGCAGTGAAGAGAGGGCAGAACTGGATCAGCCCCAGCATTTT
- | - | TRBJ2-7 | TRBV18 | CASSPRDIAYEQYF | TGTGCCAGCTCACCCCGGGACATCGCCTACGAGCAGTACTTC
TRBD1 | - | TRBJ2-1 | TRBV10-3 | CAISRQGYNEQFF | TGTGCCATCAGCAGACAGGGATACAATGAGCAGTTCTTC
TRBD2 | - | TRBJ2-7 | TRBV7-3 | CASSLGGGTYEQYF | TGTGCCAGCAGCTTGGGGGGGGGTACCTACGAGCAGTACTTC
- | - | TRBJ1-1 | TRBV19 | CASSRGGTKAEAFF | TGTGCCAGTAGTAGGGGGGGGACTAAGGCTGAAGCTTTCTTT
- | - | TRBJ1-5 | TRBV25-1 | CARLTLGPSPQHF | TGTGCCAGGCTTACATTGGGCCCATCGCCCCAGCATTTT